Listed below are T cell receptor beta chains from one sample, sequenced in a study of T cells in Graves' hyperthyroidism and ophthalmopathy. TCRdb ran MiXCR on the multiplex PCR reads and lists one entry per CDR3 protein. In the table there are approximately 400,000 distinct CDR3 sequences, approximately 15% of which are singletons. The sequenced sample was blood. All receptors come from a woman aged 30 to 39 with Graves' ophthalmopathy. CDR3s include the opening cysteine and the closing phenylalanine or tryptophan. The D gene is left open where the match is weak. Rows may omit the clone size; those that give it use once, few, many or a size class.

. | many | TRBJ2-3 | 16 | TRBV6-1 | CASSEMQRGSTDTQYF | TGTGCCAGCAGTGAAATGCAGCGCGGCTCTACAGATACGCAGTATTTT
. | few | TRBJ1-2 | 14 | TRBV19 | CASSRSPTNYGYTF | TGTGCCAGTAGTCGCAGCCCTACTAACTATGGCTACACCTTC
. | many | TRBJ1-1 | 14 | TRBV6-1 | CASSYRVPRTEAFF | TGTGCCAGCAGTTACCGGGTCCCGAGGACTGAAGCTTTCTTT
. | many | TRBJ2-5 | 14 | TRBV11-2 | CASSLGQGLETQYF | TGTGCCAGCAGCTTAGGGCAGGGGTTAGAGACCCAGTACTTC
TRBD2 | . | TRBJ2-7 | 15 | TRBV6-1 | CASSPDAGEWYEQYF | TGTGCCAGCTCACCAGATGCGGGAGAGTGGTACGAGCAGTACTTC
. | . | TRBJ1-4 | 13 | TRBV20-1 | CSAIGRGYGKLFF | TGCAGTGCTATCGGTCGGGGGTATGGAAAACTGTTTTTT
. | . | TRBJ2-5 | 16 | TRBV6-2/TRBV6-3 | CASSPGGSGTVETQYF | TGTGCCAGCAGCCCCGGCGGATCGGGGACGGTGGAGACCCAGTACTTC
. | . | TRBJ2-3 | 10 | TRBV20-1 | CSASDGTQYF | TGCAGTGCTAGTGACGGTACGCAGTATTTT
TRBD2 | many | TRBJ2-5 | 16 | TRBV7-8 | CASSIPGGGLLRTQYF | TGTGCCAGCAGCATACCGGGCGGGGGGTTATTACGGACCCAGTACTTC
. | . | TRBJ1-5 | 15 | TRBV29-1 | CSVEDTNSPQRAQHF | TGCAGCGTTGAAGATACAAACAGTCCGCAGAGGGCCCAGCATTTT
TRBD2 | . | TRBJ2-6 | 16 | TRBV19 | CASSRSGNSGANVLTF | TGTGCCAGTAGTCGGAGCGGGAACTCTGGGGCCAACGTCCTGACTTTC
TRBD1 | many | TRBJ1-6 | 15 | TRBV20-1 | CSATYPDRVSSPLHF | TGCAGTGCTACCTACCCGGACAGGGTGTCATCACCCCTCCACTTT
. | few | TRBJ2-3 | 13 | TRBV20-1 | CSARGVAKDTQYF | TGCAGTGCTAGAGGGGTGGCGAAAGATACGCAGTATTTT
TRBD2 | many | TRBJ2-3 | 19 | TRBV7-8 | CASSFPGGGAFISTDTQYF | TGTGCCAGCAGCTTTCCGGGCGGGGGGGCCTTTATCAGTACAGATACGCAGTATTTT
. | many | TRBJ2-3 | 15 | TRBV11-2 | CASSFVGPNTDTQYF | TGTGCCAGCAGCTTTGTGGGACCTAACACAGATACGCAGTATTTT
TRBD1 | few | TRBJ1-2 | 17 | TRBV18 | CASSPDRVKWANYGYTF | TGTGCCAGCTCACCGGACAGGGTGAAGTGGGCTAACTATGGCTACACCTTC
TRBD2 | . | TRBJ2-2 | 16 | TRBV4-1 | CASRPLAGGPAGELFF | TGCGCCAGCAGACCTCTAGCGGGGGGGCCCGCCGGGGAGCTGTTTTTT
. | many | TRBJ1-3 | 15 | TRBV6-1 | CASTLGVGTGNTIYF | TGTGCCAGCACCCTTGGAGTAGGGACTGGAAACACCATATATTTT
TRBD1 | . | TRBJ2-5 | 14 | TRBV11-3 | CASSQGGPEVTQYF | TGTGCCAGCAGCCAAGGGGGCCCGGAGGTGACCCAGTACTTC
. | . | TRBJ2-7 | 12 | TRBV29-1 | CSVGDRSYEQYF | TGCAGCGTTGGCGACAGGTCCTACGAGCAGTACTTC
TRBD1 | many | TRBJ1-5 | 16 | TRBV5-6 | CASSLAGQGNRQPQHF | TGTGCCAGCAGCTTGGCGGGACAGGGAAATAGACAGCCCCAGCATTTT
. | . | TRBJ2-5 | 15 | TRBV9 | CASSFGDGPQETQYF | TGTGCCAGCAGCTTCGGGGACGGGCCCCAAGAGACCCAGTACTTC
. | many | TRBJ2-6 | 13 | TRBV2 | CASSGSGANVLTF | TGTGCCAGCAGTGGGTCTGGGGCCAACGTCCTGACTTTC
. | many | TRBJ1-2 | 15 | TRBV11-2 | CASSLGQVANYGYTF | TGTGCCAGCAGCTTAGGACAGGTTGCCAACTATGGCTACACCTTC
TRBD1 | . | TRBJ1-2 | 16 | TRBV28 | CASSPGGQGGPYGYTF | TGTGCCAGCAGTCCGGGGGGACAGGGGGGGCCCTATGGCTACACCTTC
TRBD2 | . | TRBJ2-3 | 14 | TRBV10-1 | CASSLGLGADTQYF | TGCGCCAGTTCCCTTGGACTAGGGGCAGATACGCAGTATTTT
. | many | TRBJ1-5 | 17 | TRBV28 | CASRFVPSSGSNQPQHF | TGTGCCAGCAGGTTTGTCCCCAGCAGTGGTAGCAATCAGCCCCAGCATTTT
TRBD2 | . | TRBJ2-1 | 15 | TRBV3-1 | CASSQAAGAYNEQFF | TGTGCCAGCAGCCAAGCAGCGGGGGCGTACAATGAGCAGTTCTTC
. | many | TRBJ1-2 | 17 | TRBV5-1 | CASSLAPPGQGDYGYTF | TGCGCCAGCAGCTTGGCCCCCCCAGGGCAGGGTGATTATGGCTACACCTTC
TRBD1 | many | TRBJ2-7 | 14 | TRBV7-9 | CASSIRDSSYEQYF | TGTGCCAGCAGCATCCGGGACAGCTCCTACGAGCAGTACTTC
. | many | TRBJ1-1 | 14 | TRBV2 | CASSGPRADTEAFF | TGTGCCAGCAGTGGCCCGAGGGCGGACACTGAAGCTTTCTTT
TRBD2 | many | TRBJ2-3 | 16 | TRBV7-9 | CASSSGYGTTQDTQYF | TGTGCCAGCAGCTCCGGCTACGGGACTACCCAAGATACGCAGTATTTT
. | many | TRBJ2-3 | 14 | TRBV15 | CATSSSTGLDTQYF | TGTGCCACCAGCAGCAGCACAGGGTTAGATACGCAGTATTTT
. | . | TRBJ1-4 | 13 | TRBV14 | CASSQVTREKLFF | TGTGCCAGCAGCCAAGTTACAAGGGAAAAACTGTTTTTT
TRBD1 | many | TRBJ2-7 | 17 | TRBV10-3 | CAISESTGTDYSYEQYF | TGTGCCATCAGTGAGTCGACGGGGACAGACTACTCCTACGAGCAGTACTTC
. | many | TRBJ2-2 | 18 | TRBV11-2 | CASSWWVVGGADTGELFF | TGTGCCAGCAGCTGGTGGGTTGTTGGGGGAGCGGACACCGGGGAGCTGTTTTTT
TRBD1 | many | TRBJ2-5 | 16 | TRBV11-1 | CASSRPGTGPKETQYF | TGTGCCAGCAGCCGGCCCGGGACAGGGCCTAAAGAGACCCAGTACTTC
. | many | TRBJ1-5 | 15 | TRBV24-1 | CATSGRGDPDQPQHF | TGTGCCACCAGTGGTAGGGGGGACCCAGACCAGCCCCAGCATTTT
TRBD1 | many | TRBJ2-1 | 13 | TRBV7-7 | CASSLVERGRQFF | TGTGCTAGCAGCTTAGTTGAGAGGGGGCGACAGTTCTTC
. | many | TRBJ2-5 | 11 | TRBV7-9 | CASTREETQYF | TGTGCCAGCACCAGGGAGGAGACCCAGTACTTC
. | many | TRBJ2-1 | 14 | TRBV20-1 | CSANSGGSYNEQFF | TGCAGTGCCAATAGTGGAGGTTCCTACAATGAGCAGTTCTTC
TRBD2 | . | TRBJ2-1 | 14 | TRBV29-1 | CSVEPSGGADEQFF | TGCAGCGTTGAACCTAGCGGGGGGGCGGATGAGCAGTTCTTC
. | few | TRBJ1-2 | 13 | TRBV7-9 | CASSFQGIEGYTF | TGTGCCAGCAGCTTTCAGGGGATAGAAGGCTACACCTTC
TRBD1 | . | TRBJ1-3 | 15 | TRBV27 | CASSLGRGLGNTIYF | TGTGCCAGCAGTTTGGGCAGGGGGCTTGGAAACACCATATATTTT
. | many | TRBJ2-2 | 15 | TRBV2 | CASRDFGTNTGELFF | TGTGCCAGCAGAGACTTTGGGACAAACACCGGGGAGCTGTTTTTT
. | many | TRBJ1-3 | 13 | TRBV15 | CATSRRQGNTIYF | TGTGCCACCAGCAGACGACAGGGAAACACCATATATTTT
. | many | TRBJ2-2 | 17 | TRBV5-1 | CASSSPGTAPNTGELFF | TGCGCCAGCAGCTCACCCGGGACGGCTCCGAACACCGGGGAGCTGTTTTTT
. | few | TRBJ2-7 | 14 | TRBV20-1 | CSASYRASSYEQYF | TGCAGTGCGTCTTACAGAGCCAGCTCCTACGAGCAGTACTTC
. | . | TRBJ1-2 | 15 | TRBV4-1 | CATSGEEYVNYGYTF | TGCGCCACCTCAGGGGAAGAATACGTCAACTATGGCTACACCTTC
. | many | TRBJ2-5 | 15 | TRBV18 | CASSPGLGWTETQYF | TGTGCCAGCTCACCAGGGTTAGGTTGGACAGAGACCCAGTACTTC
TRBD1 | many | TRBJ1-2 | 14 | TRBV12-3/TRBV12-4 | CASSSQGAVYGYTF | TGTGCCAGCAGTTCACAGGGGGCGGTCTATGGCTACACCTTC
TRBD1 | many | TRBJ2-3 | 13 | TRBV29-1 | CSGRDRAADTQYF | TGCAGCGGCCGGGACAGGGCCGCAGATACGCAGTATTTT
. | many | TRBJ1-1 | 12 | TRBV6-1 | CASSEAVTEAFF | TGTGCCAGCAGTGAAGCCGTAACTGAAGCTTTCTTT
. | many | TRBJ2-5 | 15 | TRBV12-3/TRBV12-4 | CASSFPSAGGETQYF | TGTGCCAGCAGTTTCCCTAGCGCCGGCGGGGAGACCCAGTACTTC